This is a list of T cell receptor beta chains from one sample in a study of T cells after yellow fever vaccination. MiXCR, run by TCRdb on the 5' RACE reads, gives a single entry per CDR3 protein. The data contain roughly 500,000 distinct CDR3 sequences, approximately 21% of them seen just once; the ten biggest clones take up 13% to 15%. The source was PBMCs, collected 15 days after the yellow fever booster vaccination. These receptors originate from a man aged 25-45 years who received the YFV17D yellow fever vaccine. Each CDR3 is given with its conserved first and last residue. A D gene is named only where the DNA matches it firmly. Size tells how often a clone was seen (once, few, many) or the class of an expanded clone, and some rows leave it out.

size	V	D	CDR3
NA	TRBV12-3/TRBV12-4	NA	CASSVSAEGQTQYF
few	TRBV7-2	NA	CASSLVGSVKTQYF
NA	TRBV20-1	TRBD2	CSARFGLAAGNEQFF
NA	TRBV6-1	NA	CASQGAKSTDTQYF
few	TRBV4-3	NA	CASSQRDGTYEQYF
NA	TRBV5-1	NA	CASRRDANEQFF
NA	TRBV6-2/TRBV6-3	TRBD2	CASTGTNAPTQYF
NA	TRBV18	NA	CASSPLTPSTLYNSPLHF
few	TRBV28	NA	CATRVGPYEQYF
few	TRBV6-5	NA	CASSYSEGETEAFF